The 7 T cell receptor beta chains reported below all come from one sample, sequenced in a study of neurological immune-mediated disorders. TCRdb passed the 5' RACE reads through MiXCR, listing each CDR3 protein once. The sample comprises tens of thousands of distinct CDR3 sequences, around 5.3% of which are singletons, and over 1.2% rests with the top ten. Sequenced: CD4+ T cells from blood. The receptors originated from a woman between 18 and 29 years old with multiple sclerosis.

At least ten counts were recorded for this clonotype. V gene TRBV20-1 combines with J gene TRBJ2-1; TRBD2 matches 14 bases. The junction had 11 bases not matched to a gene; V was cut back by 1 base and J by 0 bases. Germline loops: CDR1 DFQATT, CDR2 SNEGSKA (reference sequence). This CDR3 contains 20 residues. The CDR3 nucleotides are TGCAGTGCTAGAGTGGCCGGGACTAGCGGGAGCAGGAGCTCCTACAATGAGCAGTTCTTC. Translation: CSARVAGTSGSRSSYNEQFF.

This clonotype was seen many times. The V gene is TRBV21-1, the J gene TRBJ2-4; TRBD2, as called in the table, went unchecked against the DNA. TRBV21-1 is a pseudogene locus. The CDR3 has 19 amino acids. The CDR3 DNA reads TGTGCCAGCAGCGCTATGGCCCTGCAAGCGAAAGGAAGCCAAAACATTCAGTACTTC. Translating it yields CASSAMALQAKGSQNIQYF.

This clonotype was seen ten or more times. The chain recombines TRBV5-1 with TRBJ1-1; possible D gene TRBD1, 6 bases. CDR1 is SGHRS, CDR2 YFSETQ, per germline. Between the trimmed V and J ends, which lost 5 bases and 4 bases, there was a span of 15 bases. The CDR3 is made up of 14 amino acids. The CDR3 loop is CASRKAIRGTEAFF. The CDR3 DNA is TGCGCCAGCAGGAAAGCAATCAGGGGCACTGAAGCTTTCTTT.

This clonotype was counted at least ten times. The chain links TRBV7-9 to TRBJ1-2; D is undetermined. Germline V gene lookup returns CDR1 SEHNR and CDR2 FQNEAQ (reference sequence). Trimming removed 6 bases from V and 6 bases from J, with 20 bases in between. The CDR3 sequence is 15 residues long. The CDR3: CASSLLPGSSHGYTF. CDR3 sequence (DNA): TGTGCCAGCAGTCTTCTTCCTGGTAGTTCGCATGGCTACACCTTC.

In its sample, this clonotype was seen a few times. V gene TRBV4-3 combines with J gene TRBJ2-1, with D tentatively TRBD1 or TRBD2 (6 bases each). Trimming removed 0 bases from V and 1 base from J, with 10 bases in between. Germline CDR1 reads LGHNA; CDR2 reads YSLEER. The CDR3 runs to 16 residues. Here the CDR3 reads CASSQDGGGSYNEQFF. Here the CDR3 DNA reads TGCGCCAGCAGCCAAGATGGAGGGGGATCCTACAATGAGCAGTTCTTC.

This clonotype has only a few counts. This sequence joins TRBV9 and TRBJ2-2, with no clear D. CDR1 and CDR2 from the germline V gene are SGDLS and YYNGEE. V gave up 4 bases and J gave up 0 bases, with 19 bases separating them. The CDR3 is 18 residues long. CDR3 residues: CASSPHNRVGTNTGELFF. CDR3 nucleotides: TGTGCCAGCAGCCCACACAATCGAGTGGGGACGAACACCGGGGAGCTGTTTTTT.

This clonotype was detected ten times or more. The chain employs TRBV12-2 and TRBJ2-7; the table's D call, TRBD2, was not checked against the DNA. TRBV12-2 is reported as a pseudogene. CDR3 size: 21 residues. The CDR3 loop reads CASRSSTAGTGTSGSFYEQYV. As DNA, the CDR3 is TGTGCAAGTCGCTCCTCTACGGCGGGGACAGGGACTAGCGGGAGCTTCTACGAGCAGTACGTC.